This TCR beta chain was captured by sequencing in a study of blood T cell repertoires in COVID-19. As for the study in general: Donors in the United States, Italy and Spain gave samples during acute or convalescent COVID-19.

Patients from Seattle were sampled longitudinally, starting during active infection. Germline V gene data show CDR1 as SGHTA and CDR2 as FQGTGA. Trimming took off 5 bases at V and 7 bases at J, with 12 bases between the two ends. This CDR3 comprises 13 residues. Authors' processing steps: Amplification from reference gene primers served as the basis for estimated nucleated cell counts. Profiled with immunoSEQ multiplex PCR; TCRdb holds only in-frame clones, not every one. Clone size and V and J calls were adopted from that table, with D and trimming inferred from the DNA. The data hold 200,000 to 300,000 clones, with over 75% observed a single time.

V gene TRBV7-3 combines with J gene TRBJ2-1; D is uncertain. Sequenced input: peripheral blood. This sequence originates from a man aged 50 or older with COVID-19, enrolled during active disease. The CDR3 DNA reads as TGTGCCAGCAGCCCCGCCGGTTCGAATGAGCAGTTCTTC. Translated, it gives CASSPAGSNEQFF.